The following is a T cell receptor beta chain sequence with its context. The data stem from a study of T cell changes during pregnancy in multiple sclerosis. The table came from immunoSEQ multiplex PCR; TCRdb's copy has only in-frame clones and leaves some out. This table holds about 40,000 clones, 93% found once. Trimming removed 4 bases at V and 10 bases at J, with 11 bases between. Germline V gene data show CDR1 as SQVTM and CDR2 as ANQGSEA. The length of the CDR3 is 11 residues. Sequencing used CD8+ T cells from peripheral blood mononuclear cells, obtained in the third trimester of pregnancy. The clonotype was recovered from a female donor with multiple sclerosis, enrolled in a pregnancy study. The chain uses TRBV29-1 and TRBJ2-1; TRBD1 is a possible D gene (5 bases). The CDR3 protein is CSVGDSPEQFF. The CDR3 nucleotides are TGCAGCGTTGGCGACAGCCCAGAGCAGTTCTTC.